Listed below are T cell receptor beta chains from one sample, sequenced in a study of T cells in localized non-small cell lung cancer. The method was immunoSEQ multiplex PCR; TCRdb's version includes in-frame clones alone and lacks a portion of them. The repertoire has approximately 34,000 clones, just over 90% of them found once; the top ten carry 7% to 9%. Source: peripheral blood, taken before any cancer treatment. These receptor sequences come from a female donor at least 60 years old with stage I lung adenocarcinoma. Both conserved end residues are part of each CDR3. The D gene is left open where the match is weak. The size field is filled for only some rows; it gives once, few, many or a size class.

clone_size d_call j_call v_call cdr3_nt cdr3_aa
- - TRBJ1-3 TRBV20-1 TGCAGTGCAGTTGCTGGAAACACCATATATTTT CSAVAGNTIYF
- TRBD2 TRBJ2-5 TRBV7-6 TGTGCCAGCAGCTCTGGACTAGCGGGGGCCCAAGAGACCCAGTACTTC CASSSGLAGAQETQYF
- - TRBJ1-2 TRBV7-2 TGTGCCAGCAGCCCCCCTCGTGGGACTAACTATGGCTACACCTTC CASSPPRGTNYGYTF
- TRBD1 TRBJ1-2 TRBV7-2 TGTGCCAGCAGCCGCGGCCCGGGACAGATTAACTATGGCTACACCTTC CASSRGPGQINYGYTF
- TRBD2 TRBJ2-1 TRBV15 TGTGCCACCAGCATGAGAAGACTAGCAGGCCTTCATGAGCAGTTCTTC CATSMRRLAGLHEQFF
- - TRBJ1-1 TRBV5-4 TGTGCCAGCAGCTACTACACGGTCGACAGTGAAGCTTTCTTT CASSYYTVDSEAFF
- - TRBJ1-2 TRBV5-1 TGCGCCAGCAGCGTCCGGACGGACACGTCCTATGGCTACACCTTC CASSVRTDTSYGYTF
- TRBD1 TRBJ2-2 TRBV19 TGTGCCAGTAGTATATCGGGACAGGGTAACACCGGGGAGCTGTTTTTT CASSISGQGNTGELFF
- - TRBJ1-2 TRBV19 TGTGCCAGTAGTCCACAGGGAGGATATGGCTACACCTTC CASSPQGGYGYTF
- - TRBJ2-7 TRBV4-3 TGCGCCAGCAGCCGCTTGGTGACTACTACCTACGAGCAGTACTTC CASSRLVTTTYEQYF
- TRBD2 TRBJ2-6 TRBV5-4 TGTGCCAGCAGCACCACTAGCGGGAGTGGGGCCAACGTCCTGACTTTC CASSTTSGSGANVLTF
- TRBD2 TRBJ2-3 TRBV10-3 TGTGCCATCAAAAGTAGCGGGAACACAGATACGCAGTATTTT CAIKSSGNTDTQYF
- - TRBJ1-5 TRBV28 TGTGCCAGCAGGTCCGGGGGTCACAATCAGCCCCAGCATTTT CASRSGGHNQPQHF
- - TRBJ1-2 TRBV30 TGTGCCTGGAGTCTCCCGGACAGAGCTAACTATGGCTACACCTTC CAWSLPDRANYGYTF
- TRBD1 TRBJ1-2 TRBV6-5 TGTGCCAGCAGTACCCCGCCGGGACAGGTCAATGGCTACACCTTC CASSTPPGQVNGYTF
- - TRBJ2-2 TRBV5-1 TGCGCCAGCAGCTCCGGGACAAACACCGGGGAGCTGTTTTTT CASSSGTNTGELFF
- - TRBJ2-3 TRBV10-1 TGCGCCAGCAGTGACTCGGTGGGTAGCGGCACAGATACGCAGTATTTT CASSDSVGSGTDTQYF
once - TRBJ2-4 TRBV19 TGTGCCAGTAGTATAAGCGTAGCCAAAAACATTCAGTACTTC CASSISVAKNIQYF
- - TRBJ2-3 TRBV4-1 TGCGCCAGCAGCCTCCAATTTGGGCAGGGCAGCACAGATACGCAGTATTTT CASSLQFGQGSTDTQYF
- - TRBJ1-1 TRBV28 TGTGCCAGCAGTTCACCGCCGACAGGGAACACTGAAGCTTTCTTT CASSSPPTGNTEAFF
- TRBD1 TRBJ2-7 TRBV10-2 TGCGCCAGCAGGACCGGGACAGGGGGGACCTACGAGCAGTACTTC CASRTGTGGTYEQYF
- - TRBJ1-5 TRBV7-2 TGTGCCAGCAGCTTCGACAGGTTCCGGCAGCCCCAGCATTTT CASSFDRFRQPQHF
- - TRBJ1-1 TRBV29-1 TGCAGCGTCGGGAGGGGGACTGAAGCTTTCTTT CSVGRGTEAFF
- - TRBJ2-3 TRBV19 TGTGCCAGTAGTATTTGGGGGGATACGCAGTATTTT CASSIWGDTQYF
- - TRBJ2-6 TRBV7-9 TGTGCCGGATCAGGGAGCTCTGGGGCCAACGTCCTGACTTTC CAGSGSSGANVLTF
- - TRBJ1-2 TRBV6-5 TGTGCCAGCAGTTACTCGGCCCTCGGCAGTAGGAATGGCTACACCTTC CASSYSALGSRNGYTF
- TRBD2 TRBJ2-1 TRBV5-4 TGTGCCAGCAGCTTGGGAGTGGGAGGGAACAATGAGCAGTTCTTC CASSLGVGGNNEQFF
- TRBD2 TRBJ2-4 TRBV18 TGTGCCAGCTCAGGGACTAATCTAGCCAAAAACATTCAGTACTTC CASSGTNLAKNIQYF
- - TRBJ1-1 TRBV5-4 TGTGCCAGCGGCCGGGGGGGGTATCAAGAAGCTTTCTTT CASGRGGYQEAFF
- - TRBJ2-1 TRBV28 TGTGCCAGCAGTTATGCCAGGGGAGAATACAATGAGCAGTTCTTC CASSYARGEYNEQFF
- - TRBJ2-5 TRBV4-1 TGCGCCAGCAGCCGAACCCGGGACTTTTCAGAGACCCAGTACTTC CASSRTRDFSETQYF
- - TRBJ2-5 TRBV11-2 TGTGCCAGCAGCTCGTACCAAGAGACCCAGTACTTC CASSSYQETQYF
- - TRBJ1-2 TRBV2 TGTGCCAGCAGTAGAGGGGACACCTTC CASSRGDTF
- - TRBJ2-5 TRBV5-1 TGCGCCAGCAGCCCCGGGTCCACAGGGCGAGAGACCCAGTACTTC CASSPGSTGRETQYF
- TRBD2 TRBJ2-1 TRBV7-9 TGTGCCAGCAGCTTAGGGTCTAGCGGGAGGCATGAGCAGTTCTTC CASSLGSSGRHEQFF
- TRBD1 TRBJ2-7 TRBV7-2 TGTGCCAGCAGCTCTGGGACAGTCCAGTACTTC CASSSGTVQYF
- TRBD2 TRBJ2-2 TRBV10-3 TGTGCCATCAGTGAGAGGGGGACTAGCGGGACCGAGGAGCTGTTTTTT CAISERGTSGTEELFF
few - TRBJ1-1 TRBV9 TGTGCCAGCAGCGTAGCTGGTCCCCACACTGAAGCTTTCTTT CASSVAGPHTEAFF
- - TRBJ2-5 TRBV14 TGTGCCAGCAGCCCTTGGGCAGGGGCCCAAGAGACCCAGTACTTC CASSPWAGAQETQYF
- TRBD1 TRBJ1-1 TRBV7-3 TGTGCCAGCAGCACGGACAGGGGGGATGAAGCTTTCTTT CASSTDRGDEAFF
- - TRBJ2-1 TRBV7-8 TGTGCCAGCAGCCACGCCCGACAAACATTCAGCTCCTACAATGAGCAGTTCTTC CASSHARQTFSSYNEQFF
- - TRBJ1-4 TRBV5-4 TGTGCCAGCAGCTCGGCAACGCCTCAGGGGGAAAAACTGTTTTTT CASSSATPQGEKLFF
- TRBD1 TRBJ2-7 TRBV28 TGTGCCAGCAGTTATCCGGGACAGGGTGACGAGCAGTACTTC CASSYPGQGDEQYF
- TRBD1 TRBJ1-1 TRBV4-3 TGCGCCAGCAGCCAAGAGACAGGGGCCATGAACACTGAAGCTTTCTTT CASSQETGAMNTEAFF
- - TRBJ1-2 TRBV28 TGTGCCAGCAGTTTAAGGGGGGCACAGGGCTACACCTTC CASSLRGAQGYTF
- TRBD1 TRBJ2-2 TRBV7-9 TGTGCCAGCAGCTTAGAATTCGGACAGGGAGGTACCGGGGAGCTGTTTTTT CASSLEFGQGGTGELFF
- TRBD1 TRBJ1-5 TRBV19 TGTGCCAGTCGGGACAGGGGGCGAGTTCAGCCCCAGCATTTT CASRDRGRVQPQHF
- TRBD2 TRBJ2-1 TRBV7-3 TGTGCCAGCAGCTCCGGACTAGCGGGGTCCCTCCACTCCTACAATGAGCAGTTCTTC CASSSGLAGSLHSYNEQFF
- - TRBJ2-2 TRBV4-1 TGCGCCAGCAGCCAGGCGGGGTTCGGAATCGGGAACACCGGGGAGCTGTTTTTT CASSQAGFGIGNTGELFF
once - TRBJ2-4 TRBV9 TGTGCCAGCAGCGCCGGAGATGGGGGGCCGGGCAAAAACATTCAGTACTTC CASSAGDGGPGKNIQYF
few - TRBJ1-1 TRBV4-3 TGCGCCAGCAGCCAAGATCCAGGGGACACTGAAGCTTTCTTT CASSQDPGDTEAFF
- - TRBJ2-5 TRBV15 TGTGCCACCAGCAGAGATCCGGGGTACCAAGAGACCCAGTACTTC CATSRDPGYQETQYF
- TRBD1 TRBJ1-4 TRBV7-7 TGTGCTAGCAGCGCTGGACAGGATGAAAAACTGTTTTTT CASSAGQDEKLFF
- - TRBJ1-2 TRBV6-5 TGTGCCAGCAGGGATCAGCCTAACTATGGCTACACCTTC CASRDQPNYGYTF
- - TRBJ1-5 TRBV18 TGTGCCAGCTCACCAGCGGGGGCTAGTAGCAATCAGCCCCAGCATTTT CASSPAGASSNQPQHF
- TRBD1 TRBJ1-1 TRBV28 TGTGCCAGCAGTTTAGAAACAGGGGAAACTGAAGCTTTCTTT CASSLETGETEAFF
- TRBD1 TRBJ1-2 TRBV28 TGTGCCAGCAGGGGACAGGGCTCAACACCTAACTATGGCTACACCTTC CASRGQGSTPNYGYTF
- - TRBJ1-4 TRBV5-6 TGTGCCACCACCTCTAGGGCCTCCAGGAATGAAAAACTGTTTTTT CATTSRASRNEKLFF
- TRBD2 TRBJ2-1 TRBV30 TGTGCCTGGAGTGAATCCGGGTTCGCTAGCGGGAGGGGAGAGCAGTTCTTC CAWSESGFASGRGEQFF